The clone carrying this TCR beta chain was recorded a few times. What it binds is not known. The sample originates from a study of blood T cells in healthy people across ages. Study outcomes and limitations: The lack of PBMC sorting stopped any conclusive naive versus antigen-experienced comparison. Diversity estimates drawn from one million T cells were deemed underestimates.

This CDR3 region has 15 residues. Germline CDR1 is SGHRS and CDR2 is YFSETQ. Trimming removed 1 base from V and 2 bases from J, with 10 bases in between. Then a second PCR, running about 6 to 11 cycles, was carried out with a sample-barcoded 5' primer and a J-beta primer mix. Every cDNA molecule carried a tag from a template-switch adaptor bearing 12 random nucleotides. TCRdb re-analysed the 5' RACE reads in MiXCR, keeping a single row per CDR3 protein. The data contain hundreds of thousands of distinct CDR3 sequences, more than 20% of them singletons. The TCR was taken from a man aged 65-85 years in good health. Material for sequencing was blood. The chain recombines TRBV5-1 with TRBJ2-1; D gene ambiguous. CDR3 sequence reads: CASSLLAETYNEQFF. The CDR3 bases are TGCGCCAGCAGCTTGCTGGCGGAGACCTACAATGAGCAGTTCTTC.